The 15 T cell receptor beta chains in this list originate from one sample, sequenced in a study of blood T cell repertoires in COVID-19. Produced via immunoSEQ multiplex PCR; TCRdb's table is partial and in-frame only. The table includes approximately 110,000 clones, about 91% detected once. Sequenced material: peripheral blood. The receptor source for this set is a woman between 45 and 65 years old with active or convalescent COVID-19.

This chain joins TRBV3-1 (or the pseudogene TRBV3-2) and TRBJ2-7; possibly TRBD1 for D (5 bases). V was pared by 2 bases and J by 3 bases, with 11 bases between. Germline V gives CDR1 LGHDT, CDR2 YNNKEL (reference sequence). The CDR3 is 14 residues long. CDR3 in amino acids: CASSQLGRDYEQYF. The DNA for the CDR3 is TGTGCCAGCAGCCAACTAGGCAGGGACTACGAGCAGTACTTC.

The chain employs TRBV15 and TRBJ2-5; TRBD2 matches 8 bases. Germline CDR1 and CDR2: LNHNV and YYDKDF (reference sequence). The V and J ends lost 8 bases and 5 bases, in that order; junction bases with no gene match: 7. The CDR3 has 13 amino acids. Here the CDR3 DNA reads TGTGCCACCCGGGAGGGCCCTGCGGAGACCCAGTACTTC. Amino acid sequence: CATREGPAETQYF.

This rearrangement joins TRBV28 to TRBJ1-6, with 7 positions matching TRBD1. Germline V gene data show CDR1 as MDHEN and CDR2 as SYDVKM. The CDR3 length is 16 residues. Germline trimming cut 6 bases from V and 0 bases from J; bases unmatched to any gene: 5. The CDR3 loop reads CASSLGQSSYNSPLHF. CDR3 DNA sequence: TGTGCCAGCAGCCTGGGACAGAGCTCCTATAATTCACCCCTCCACTTT.

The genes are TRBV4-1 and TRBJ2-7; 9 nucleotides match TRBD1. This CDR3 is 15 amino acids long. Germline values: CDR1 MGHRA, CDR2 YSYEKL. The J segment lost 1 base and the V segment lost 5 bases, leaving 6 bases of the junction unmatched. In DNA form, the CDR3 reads TGCGCCAGCAGCAAAGGGACAGGGAGTTCCTACGAGCAGTACTTC. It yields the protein CASSKGTGSSYEQYF.

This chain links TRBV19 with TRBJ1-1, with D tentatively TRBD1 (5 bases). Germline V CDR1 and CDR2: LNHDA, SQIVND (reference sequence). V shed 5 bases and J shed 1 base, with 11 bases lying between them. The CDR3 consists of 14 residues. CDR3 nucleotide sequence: TGTGCCAGTAGTTCGGGACTCCGGAACACTGAAGCTTTCTTT. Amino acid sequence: CASSSGLRNTEAFF.

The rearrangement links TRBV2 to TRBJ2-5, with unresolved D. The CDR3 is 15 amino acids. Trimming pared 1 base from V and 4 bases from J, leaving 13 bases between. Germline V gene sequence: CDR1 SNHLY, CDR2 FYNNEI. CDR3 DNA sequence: TGTGCCAGCAGTGAAGGGCCCCAGATGGCAGAGACCCAGTACTTC. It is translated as CASSEGPQMAETQYF.

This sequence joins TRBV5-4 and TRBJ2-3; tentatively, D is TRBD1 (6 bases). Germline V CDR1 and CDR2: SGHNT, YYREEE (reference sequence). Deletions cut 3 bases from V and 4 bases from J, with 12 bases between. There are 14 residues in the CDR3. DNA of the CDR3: TGTGCCAGCAGCTCAGATCCAGGGGCAGATACGCAGTATTTT. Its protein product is CASSSDPGADTQYF.

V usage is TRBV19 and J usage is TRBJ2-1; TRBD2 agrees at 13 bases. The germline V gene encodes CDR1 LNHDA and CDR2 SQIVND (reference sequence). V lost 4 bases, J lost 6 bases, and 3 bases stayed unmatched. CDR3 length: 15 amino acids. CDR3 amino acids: CASSTGLAGVNEQFF. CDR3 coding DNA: TGTGCCAGTAGTACCGGACTAGCGGGAGTCAATGAGCAGTTCTTC.

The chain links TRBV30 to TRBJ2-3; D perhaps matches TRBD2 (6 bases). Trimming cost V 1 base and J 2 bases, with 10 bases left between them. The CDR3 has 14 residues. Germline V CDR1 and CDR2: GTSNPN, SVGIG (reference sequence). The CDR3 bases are TGTGCCTGGAGTGACGGGAGAGCCACAGATACGCAGTATTTT. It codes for CAWSDGRATDTQYF.

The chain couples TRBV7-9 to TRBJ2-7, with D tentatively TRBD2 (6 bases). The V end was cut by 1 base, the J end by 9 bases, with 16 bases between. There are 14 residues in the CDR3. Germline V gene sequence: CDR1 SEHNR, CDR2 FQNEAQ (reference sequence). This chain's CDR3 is CASSLEGGMARQYF. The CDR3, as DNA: TGTGCCAGCAGCTTAGAGGGCGGGATGGCTCGGCAGTACTTC.

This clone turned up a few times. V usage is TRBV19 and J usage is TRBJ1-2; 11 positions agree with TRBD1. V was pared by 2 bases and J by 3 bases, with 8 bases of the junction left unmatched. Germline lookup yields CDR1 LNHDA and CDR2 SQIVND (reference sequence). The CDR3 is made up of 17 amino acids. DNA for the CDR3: TGTGCCAGTAGTATACCCCGGACAGGGGGCAACCACTATGGCTACACCTTC. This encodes CASSIPRTGGNHYGYTF. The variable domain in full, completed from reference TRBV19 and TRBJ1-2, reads DGGITQSPKYLFRKEGQNVTLSCEQNLNHDAMYWYRQDPGQGLRLIYYSQIVNDFQKGDIAEGYSVSREKKESFPLTVTSAQKNPTAFYLCASSIPRTGGNHYGYTFGSGTRLTVV.

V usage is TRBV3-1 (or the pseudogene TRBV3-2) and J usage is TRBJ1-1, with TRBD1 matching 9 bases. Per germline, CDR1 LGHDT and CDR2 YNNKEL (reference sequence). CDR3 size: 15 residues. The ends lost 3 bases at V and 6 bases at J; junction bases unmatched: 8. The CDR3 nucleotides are TGTGCCAGCAGCCAGGGGGACAGGGATATGCCTGAAGCTTTCTTT. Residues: CASSQGDRDMPEAFF.

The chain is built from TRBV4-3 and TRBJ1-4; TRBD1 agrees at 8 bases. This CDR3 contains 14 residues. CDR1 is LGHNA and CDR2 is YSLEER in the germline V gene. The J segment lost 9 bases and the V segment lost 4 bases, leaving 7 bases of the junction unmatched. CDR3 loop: CASSPGTGSKKLFF. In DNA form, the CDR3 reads TGCGCCAGCAGCCCCGGGACAGGATCAAAAAAACTGTTTTTT.

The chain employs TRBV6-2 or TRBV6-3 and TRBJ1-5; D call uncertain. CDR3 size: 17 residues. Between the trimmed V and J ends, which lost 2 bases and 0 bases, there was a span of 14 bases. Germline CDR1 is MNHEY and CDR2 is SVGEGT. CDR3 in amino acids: CASSYTLIRNSNQPQHF. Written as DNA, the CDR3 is TGTGCCAGCAGTTACACCCTGATTAGAAATAGCAATCAGCCCCAGCATTTT.

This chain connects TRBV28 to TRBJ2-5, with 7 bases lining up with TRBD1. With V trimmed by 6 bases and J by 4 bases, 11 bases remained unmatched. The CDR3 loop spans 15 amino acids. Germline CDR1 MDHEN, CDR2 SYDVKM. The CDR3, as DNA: TGTGCCAGCAGCCCTCCGGGACAGATTTCAGAGACCCAGTACTTC. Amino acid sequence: CASSPPGQISETQYF.